This T cell receptor beta chain was observed in a study of blood T cell repertoires in COVID-19. On the study more broadly: PBMCs, B-cell-depleted T cells, or T cells provided the cDNA or gDNA that made up the material.

Germline CDR1 is SGHRS and CDR2 is YFSETQ. The ends were cut back, 3 bases at V and 6 bases at J, with 9 bases in the middle. The CDR3 runs to 12 residues. The protocol was immunoSEQ multiplex PCR, while the TCRdb copy is restricted to in-frame clones and leaves out a portion. Among 130,000 to 150,000 clones listed, approximately 83% were seen once. Seattle patients were enrolled while actively infected and followed longitudinally. V gene TRBV5-1 combines with J gene TRBJ1-1; D not certain. This TCR was recovered from an older woman with COVID-19, enrolled during active disease. The sample comprised peripheral blood. CDR3 nucleotide sequence: TGCGCCAGCAGCTCGAGCGGGGCTGAAGCTTTCTTT. Protein: CASSSSGAEAFF. The whole variable domain, remainder taken from reference TRBV5-1 and TRBJ1-1, is KAGVTQTPRYLIKTRGQQVTLSCSPISGHRSVSWYQQTPGQGLQFLFEYFSETQRNKGNFPGRFSGRQFSNSRSEMNVSTLELGDSALYLCASSSSGAEAFFGQGTRLTVV.